The sequence of this T cell receptor beta chain was determined in a study of human T cells and chemical hapten exposure. This sample's time point: patch test 1, 2 weeks after DPC sensitization. Regarding treatment: therapeutic diphenylcyclopropenone sensitization with weekly scalp DPC. TCRdb recomputed calls from the RACE reads with MiXCR, one row per CDR3 protein. The sample includes 380,000 or so distinct CDR3 sequences, about 4.8% of them seen just once. The source was whole blood, collected in connection with sensitization to the hapten diphenylcyclopropenone (DPC). The clonotype was recovered from a woman between 50 and 59 years old with alopecia areata. Some clones in this sample may be carry-over from other donors' samples.

Here the CDR3 reads CASSVEVAGGLSTDTQYF. For the CDR3, the DNA is TGTGCCAGCAGCGTAGAAGTAGCGGGGGGCCTTAGCACAGATACGCAGTATTTT. The rearrangement joins TRBV9 to TRBJ2-3; TRBD2 matches 10 bases. Trimming removed 0 bases from V and 0 bases from J; junction bases left unmatched: 7. CDR3 length: 18 amino acids. Germline CDR1 is SGDLS and CDR2 is YYNGEE.